This entry lists 24 T cell receptor beta chains sequenced from one sample in a study of identical twins. TCRdb re-analysed the 5' RACE reads in MiXCR, keeping a single row per CDR3 protein. This repertoire shows approximately 1.8 million distinct CDR3 sequences, 25% to 35% found once; its top ten account for about 0.27%. The sequenced sample was cord blood. The origin of the receptors is a newborn girl in good health.

This chain joins TRBV30 and TRBJ2-1; 10 nucleotides line up with TRBD1. From germline, CDR1 is GTSNPN and CDR2 SVGIG (reference sequence). This CDR3 comprises 13 residues. The V and J ends lost 2 bases and 14 bases, in that order; junction bases with no gene match: 9. CDR3: CAWSLGTGTGEFF. DNA for the CDR3: TGTGCCTGGAGTTTAGGCACCGGGACAGGGGAGTTCTTC.

About this clonotype itself: The junction departs from germline at one end; a sequencing error may be responsible. The gene calls are TRBV4-2 and TRBJ2-7; D remains unclear. In germline, CDR1 is LGHNA, CDR2 YNFKEQ. The CDR3 is made up of 15 amino acids. The CDR3 here is CASSQDRYSSNEQYF. CDR3 DNA sequence: TGTGCCAGCAGCCAAGATCGGTACAGCTCCAACGAGCAGTACTTC.

The chain links TRBV24-1 to TRBJ2-5, with a weak D call TRBD2 (5 bases). Judging by the DNA end, TRBJ2-7 fits better; the J call may be wrong. The CDR3 contains 12 residues. The V gene's germline CDR1 is KGHDR and CDR2 SFDVKD. CDR3 sequence (DNA): TGTGCCGCCGAGGGCTCCCCCTACGAGCAGTACTTC. This encodes CAAEGSPYEQYF.

The V gene is TRBV27, the J gene TRBJ1-2; perhaps TRBD1 as D (6 bases). The V gene's germline CDR1 is MNHEY and CDR2 SMNVEV (reference sequence). The CDR3 is 12 residues long. The germline V and J ends were trimmed by 5 bases and 13 bases, with 17 bases remaining between them. DNA of the CDR3: TGTGCCAGCAGTCCCTACGCGGGGGGGGCCACCTTC. It is translated as CASSPYAGGATF.

This clonotype was seen at least ten times. V usage is TRBV28 and J usage is TRBJ2-7; the match to TRBD2 covers 8 bases. The CDR3 consists of 14 residues. V dropped 3 bases and J dropped 4; count of bases not matched to a gene: 5. The germline V gene has CDR1 MDHEN and CDR2 SYDVKM. CDR3 loop: CASSFPSGSYEQYF. CDR3 DNA sequence: TGTGCCAGCAGTTTTCCAAGCGGGAGTTACGAGCAGTACTTC.

The chain's CDR3 is CASSFRNVGGNEQFF. CDR3 nucleotides: TGTGCCAGCAGCTTTCGGAATGTCGGGGGGAATGAGCAGTTCTTC. The chain combines TRBV7-2 with TRBJ2-1; 7 bases match TRBD2. This CDR3 is built from 15 residues. Per the germline V gene, CDR1 is SGHTA and CDR2 is FQGNSA. V trimming: 3 bases; J trimming: 7 bases; junction bases outside the gene matches: 9.

This clonotype was seen at least ten times. The chain employs TRBV27 and TRBJ1-2; 7 bases map to TRBD1. V gave up 0 bases and J gave up 6 bases; unmatched junction bases: 1. CDR3 length equals 13 residues. Germline-derived CDR1 and CDR2 are MNHEY and SMNVEV (reference sequence). The CDR3 coding sequence is TGTGCCAGCAGTTTATCAGGGGGCAATGGCTACACCTTC. Its translation is CASSLSGGNGYTF.

This clonotype was seen more than once but under ten times. An end of the junction does not agree with germline; a read error may underlie this. The genes are TRBV6-2 or TRBV6-3 and TRBJ2-7; D gene unclear. The CDR3 has 12 amino acids. Germline V CDR1 and CDR2: MNHEY, SVGEGT. This chain's CDR3 is CASSYLPYEQYF. In DNA, the CDR3 is TGCGCCAGCAGCTACCTTCCCTACGAGCAGTACTTC.

This clonotype was detected a few times. This chain connects TRBV5-1 to TRBJ2-1, with D possibly being TRBD2 (6 bases). The CDR3 is 16 amino acids. V was trimmed by 0 bases and J by 7 bases, leaving 17 bases between them. CDR1 and CDR2 from the germline V gene are SGHRS and YFSETQ. The CDR3 nucleotides are TGCGCCAGCAGCTTGGAGACTAGTGTATTTTTGAATGAGCAGTTCTTC. Residues: CASSLETSVFLNEQFF.

This clonotype was detected only a few times. J is TRBJ1-5 and V is TRBV4-2; no clear D gene. V was cut by 0 bases and J by 10 bases, with 7 bases left in between. CDR3 length equals 12 residues. The germline gives CDR1 LGHNA, CDR2 YNFKEQ. CDR3 region: CASSQDRGPQHF. The CDR3 bases are TGTGCCAGCAGCCAAGATCGGGGACCCCAGCATTTT.

The CDR3 DNA follows: TGTGCCACAAGACTAGCGGATTACACCGGGGAGCTGTTTTTT. This gives the protein CATRLADYTGELFF. This sequence joins TRBV6-6 and TRBJ2-2; 9 nucleotides line up with TRBD2. This CDR3 spans 14 amino acids. The ends lost 10 bases at V and 3 bases at J; junction bases unmatched: 6. Germline-derived CDR1 and CDR2 are MNHNY and SVGAGI (reference sequence).

This clonotype was seen repeatedly, ten times or more. The rearrangement links TRBV12-3 or TRBV12-4 to TRBJ2-7; D remains ambiguous. The CDR3 contains 16 residues. V gave up 4 bases and J gave up 0 bases, with 16 bases separating them. The CDR3 DNA is TGTGCCAGCAGTTACCCACGGACCACGAGCTCCTACGAGCAGTACTTC. This gives the protein CASSYPRTTSSYEQYF.

The chain is built from TRBV4-1 and TRBJ2-7; 8 bases are shared with TRBD2. The CDR3 covers 19 residues. Per the germline V gene, CDR1 is MGHRA and CDR2 is YSYEKL. V dropped 4 bases and J dropped 8; count of bases not matched to a gene: 25. The CDR3 here is CASSLRFQGSAGDVLKQYF. The DNA for the CDR3 is TGCGCCAGCAGCCTGAGGTTTCAGGGGTCAGCGGGGGACGTCCTCAAGCAGTACTTC.

This sequence joins TRBV6-1 and TRBJ1-1; no definite D call. CDR1 and CDR2 (germline): MNHNS, SASEGT. Trimming pared 3 bases from V and 13 bases from J, leaving 9 bases between. The CDR3 is made up of 10 amino acids. The CDR3 DNA follows: TGTGCCAGCAGTGAGTTAGGGTATTTCTTT. Residues: CASSELGYFF.

The rearrangement links TRBV29-1 to TRBJ2-7; 9 bases match TRBD2. The CDR3 extends over 13 amino acids. CDR1 and CDR2 (germline): SQVTM, ANQGSEA. Losses at the gene ends were 6 bases for V and 2 bases for J; bases not matched to a gene: 5. This CDR3 is CSVPGLATYEQYF. In DNA form, the CDR3 reads TGCAGCGTGCCGGGACTAGCCACCTACGAGCAGTACTTC.

The chain uses TRBV10-2 and TRBJ2-4; 11 nucleotides agree with TRBD2. After removal of 7 bases from V and 3 bases from J, the junction contained 8 bases not matched to a gene. Germline lookup yields CDR1 WSHSY and CDR2 SAAADI. This CDR3 contains 16 residues. As DNA, the CDR3 is TGCGCCAGCACCACGCTAGCGGGAGGAGGCAAAAACATTCAGTACTTC. Amino acid sequence: CASTTLAGGGKNIQYF.

The chain is built from TRBV5-5 and TRBJ2-7; 8 bases line up with TRBD1. V lost 4 bases, J lost 6 bases, and 15 bases stayed unmatched. From germline, CDR1 is SGHKS and CDR2 YYEKEE (reference sequence). The CDR3 spans 16 residues. This CDR3 reads CASSLDHRGRRAEQYF. CDR3 nucleotides: TGTGCCAGCAGCCTAGATCACAGGGGGAGGAGGGCCGAGCAGTACTTC.

J is TRBJ2-1 and V is TRBV20-1, with 7 bases identical to TRBD2. Trimming removed 3 bases from V and 5 bases from J; junction bases left unmatched: 10. The germline gives CDR1 DFQATT, CDR2 SNEGSKA (reference sequence). The CDR3 is 15 amino acids. CDR3 in amino acids: CSASAGLSRNNEQFF. The CDR3, as DNA: TGCAGTGCTAGTGCGGGACTATCAAGGAACAATGAGCAGTTCTTC.

This clonotype was found a few times. The rearrangement links TRBV10-3 to TRBJ2-4; the match to TRBD1 covers 7 bases. The DNA end lines up better with TRBJ2-7; the J call may be wrong. Germline assignment: CDR1 ENHRY and CDR2 SYGVKD. The CDR3 covers 14 residues. Written as DNA, the CDR3 is TGTGCCATCAGTGACTGTGAACAGGGGTGCGAGCAGTACTTC. Residues: CAISDCEQGCEQYF.

This clonotype was seen ten or more times. The chain is built from TRBV28 and TRBJ2-3, with 7 bases aligning to TRBD1. There are 14 residues in the CDR3. J lost 4 bases, V lost 6 bases, and 7 bases had no gene match. CDR1 is MDHEN and CDR2 is SYDVKM in the germline V gene. CDR3 DNA sequence: TGTGCCAGCAGCCAGACAGGGCGCGCAGATACGCAGTATTTT. Amino acid sequence: CASSQTGRADTQYF.

The CDR3: CASSFGGRNADTQYF. The CDR3 DNA reads TGCGCCAGCAGCTTCGGGGGAAGGAACGCAGATACGCAGTATTTT. This sequence joins TRBV5-1 and TRBJ2-3; the D gene is possibly TRBD2 (6 bases). This CDR3 comprises 15 residues. Trimming cost V 2 bases and J 4 bases, with 14 bases left between them. Germline V gene data show CDR1 as SGHRS and CDR2 as YFSETQ.

This clonotype occurred many times. V usage is TRBV20-1 and J usage is TRBJ2-1; 14 bases are shared with TRBD2. J was trimmed by 6 bases and V by 0 bases; bases with no gene match: 4. Looked up from germline, CDR1 is DFQATT and CDR2 is SNEGSKA (reference sequence). This CDR3 spans 16 amino acids. DNA for the CDR3: TGCAGTGCTAGAGACCCGGGACTAGCGGGAGTCAATGAGCAGTTCTTC. Protein: CSARDPGLAGVNEQFF.

CDR3 sequence: CASSLRTSGSAGELFF. As DNA, the CDR3 is TGTGCCAGCAGTTTAAGGACTAGCGGGAGCGCCGGGGAGCTGTTTTTT. This chain joins TRBV28 and TRBJ2-2, with TRBD2 matching over 13 bases. The J segment lost 6 bases and the V segment lost 2 bases, leaving 3 bases of the junction unmatched. Germline V gene lookup returns CDR1 MDHEN and CDR2 SYDVKM. CDR3 size: 16 residues.

In its sample, this clonotype was seen once. This chain uses TRBV5-6 with TRBJ2-1, with TRBD2 identical over 8 bases. Per the germline V gene, CDR1 is SGHDT and CDR2 is YYEEEE. CDR3 length: 14 residues. Trimming removed 5 bases from V and 8 bases from J; junction bases left unmatched: 9. The CDR3: CASSGSSGGHEQFF. The CDR3 bases are TGTGCCAGCAGTGGGTCGAGCGGGGGACATGAGCAGTTCTTC.